Detailed here is one T cell receptor beta chain. These data come from a study of blood T cell repertoires in COVID-19. Only in-frame clones appear in the TCRdb table, and some are missing; sequencing was by immunoSEQ multiplex PCR. The repertoire holds about 110,000 clones, with over 75% as singletons. Trimming at V came to 5 bases and at J to 1 base, leaving 4 bases not matched to a gene. The CDR3 is made up of 15 amino acids. CDR1 and CDR2 (germline): SGHRS, YFSETQ. The chain is built from TRBV5-1 and TRBJ2-7, with 12 bases aligning to TRBD2. The sample comprised peripheral blood. The receptor was isolated from a human donor in a cohort sampled during active COVID-19. The DNA for the CDR3 is TGCGCCAGCAGACAACTAGCGGGAGGTTCCTACGAGCAGTACTTC. It codes for CASRQLAGGSYEQYF.